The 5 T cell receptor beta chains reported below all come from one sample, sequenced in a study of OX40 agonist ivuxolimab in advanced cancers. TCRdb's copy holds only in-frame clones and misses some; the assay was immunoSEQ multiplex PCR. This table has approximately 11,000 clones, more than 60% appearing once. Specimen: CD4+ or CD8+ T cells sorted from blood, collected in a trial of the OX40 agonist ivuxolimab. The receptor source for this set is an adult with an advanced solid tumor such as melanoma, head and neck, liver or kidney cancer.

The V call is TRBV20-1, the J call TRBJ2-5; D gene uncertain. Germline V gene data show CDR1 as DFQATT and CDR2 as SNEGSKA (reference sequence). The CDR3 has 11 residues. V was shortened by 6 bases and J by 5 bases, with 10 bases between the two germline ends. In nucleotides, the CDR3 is TGCAGTGCCATTTGGTCCGAGACCCAGTACTTC. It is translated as CSAIWSETQYF.

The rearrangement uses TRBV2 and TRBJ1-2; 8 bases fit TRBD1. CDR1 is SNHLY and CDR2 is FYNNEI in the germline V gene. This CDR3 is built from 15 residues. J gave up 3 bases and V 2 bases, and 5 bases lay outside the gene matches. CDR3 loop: CASSESLDRDYGYTF. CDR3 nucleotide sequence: TGTGCCAGCAGTGAAAGCTTGGACAGGGACTATGGCTACACCTTC.

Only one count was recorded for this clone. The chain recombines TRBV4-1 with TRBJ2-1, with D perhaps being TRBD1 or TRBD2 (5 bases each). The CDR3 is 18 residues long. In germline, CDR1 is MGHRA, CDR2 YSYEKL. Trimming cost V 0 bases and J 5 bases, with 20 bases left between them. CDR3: CASSQDGFGTTAHNEQFF. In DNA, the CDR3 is TGCGCCAGCAGCCAAGATGGCTTCGGGACCACGGCGCACAATGAGCAGTTCTTC.

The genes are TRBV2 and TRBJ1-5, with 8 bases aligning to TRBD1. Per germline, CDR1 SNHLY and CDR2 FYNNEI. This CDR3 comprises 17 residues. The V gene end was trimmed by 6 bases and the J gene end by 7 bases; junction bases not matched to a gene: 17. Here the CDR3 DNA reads TGTGCCAGCAGGACCGGAACAGGGGGTAAGGGTAACCAGCCCCAGCATTTT. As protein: CASRTGTGGKGNQPQHF.

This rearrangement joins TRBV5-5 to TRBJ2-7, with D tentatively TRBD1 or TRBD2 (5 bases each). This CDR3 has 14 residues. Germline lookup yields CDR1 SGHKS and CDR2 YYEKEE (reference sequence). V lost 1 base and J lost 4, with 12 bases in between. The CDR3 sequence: CASSLSGAVYEQYF. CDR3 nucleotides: TGTGCCAGCAGCTTGTCCGGGGCTGTGTACGAGCAGTACTTC. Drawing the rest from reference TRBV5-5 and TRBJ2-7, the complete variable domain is DAGVTQSPTHLIKTRGQQVTLRCSPISGHKSVSWYQQVLGQGPQFIFQYYEKEERGRGNFPDRFSARQFPNYSSELNVNALLLGDSALYLCASSLSGAVYEQYFGPGTRLTVT.